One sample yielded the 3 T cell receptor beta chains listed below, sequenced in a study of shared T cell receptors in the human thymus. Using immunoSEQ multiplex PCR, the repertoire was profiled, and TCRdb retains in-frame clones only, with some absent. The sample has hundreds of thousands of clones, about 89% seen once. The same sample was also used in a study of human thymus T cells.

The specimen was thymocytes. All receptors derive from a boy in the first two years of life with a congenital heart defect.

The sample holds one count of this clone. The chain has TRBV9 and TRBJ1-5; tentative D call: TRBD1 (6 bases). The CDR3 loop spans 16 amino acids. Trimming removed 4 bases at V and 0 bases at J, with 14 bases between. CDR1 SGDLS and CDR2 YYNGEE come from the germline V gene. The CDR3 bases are TGTGCCAGCAGCACCCGAGGACAGCTTAGCAATCAGCCCCAGCATTTT. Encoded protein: CASSTRGQLSNQPQHF.

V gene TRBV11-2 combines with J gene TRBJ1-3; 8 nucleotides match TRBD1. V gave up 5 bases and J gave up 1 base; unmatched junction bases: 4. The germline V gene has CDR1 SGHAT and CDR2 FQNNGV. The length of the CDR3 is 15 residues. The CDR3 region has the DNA TGTGCCAGCAGCAAGAACAGGGGGTCTGGAAACACCATATATTTT. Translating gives CASSKNRGSGNTIYF.

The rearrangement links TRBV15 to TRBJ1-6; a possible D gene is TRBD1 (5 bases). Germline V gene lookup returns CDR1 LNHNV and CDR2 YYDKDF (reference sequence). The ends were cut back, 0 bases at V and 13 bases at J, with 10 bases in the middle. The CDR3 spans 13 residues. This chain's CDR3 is CATSRDVKGPLHF. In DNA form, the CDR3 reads TGTGCCACCAGCAGAGATGTCAAGGGGCCCCTCCACTTT.